This T cell receptor beta chain was captured in a study of cytotoxic CD8 clonotypes in ibrutinib-treated CLL. Measured with immunoSEQ multiplex PCR; TCRdb has only the in-frame clones, and not every one. The data hold 35,000 or so clones, with 70% to 75% observed a single time. Study observations and caveats: At the start, clonality exceeded age-matched healthy donors and followed circulating CD8+ T-cell counts.

A remark on this clone: What it binds is unknown. The same CDR3 also results from other DNA sequences found in this sample.

This CDR3 comprises 15 residues. Trimming removed 6 bases from V and 2 bases from J; junction bases left unmatched: 7. Germline V lookup: CDR1 MNHEY, CDR2 SVGAGI. The TCR comes from a human donor with chronic lymphocytic leukemia. The material sequenced was PBMCs, taken at disease progression, from a patient treated with ibrutinib. The rearrangement links TRBV6-5 to TRBJ1-3; TRBD1 matches at 7 bases. Here the CDR3 reads CASSPDRFPGNTIYF. The CDR3 region has the DNA TGTGCCAGCAGCCCGGACAGGTTCCCTGGAAACACCATATATTTT.